The entry that follows covers one TCR beta chain sequence. The antigen is undetermined. PCR used 60 Vbeta primers and 13 Jbeta primers. Here immunoSEQ multiplex PCR was the method, and the copy in TCRdb shows in-frame clones only, minus some. There are about 150,000 clones in the sample; 86% occur only once, and about 2% lies in the top ten. The record originates from a study of cytomegalovirus exposure and HLA in healthy donors. For the study at large: T cells numbering about 179 million yielded more than 100 million unique TCR beta sequences in an earlier analysis. Study outcomes and limitations: Earlier results showed most TCR beta V segments being productive about 87% or about 30% of the time. Later analysis suggested most CMV-associated TCR beta chains were HLA-restricted.

CDR3 length: 15 amino acids. Germline loops: CDR1 MNHEY, CDR2 SVGAGI. The J segment lost 8 bases and the V segment lost 0 bases, leaving 6 bases of the junction unmatched. The specimen sequenced was PBMCs. The clonotype originates from a woman younger than 30 in good health and CMV-seronegative. The chain carries TRBV6-5 and TRBJ1-4; 7 bases are a match to TRBD1. CDR3 protein: CASSYSRGPAEKLFF. The CDR3 coding sequence is TGTGCCAGCAGTTACTCAAGGGGGCCGGCCGAAAAACTGTTTTTT.